This is a list of T cell receptor beta chains from one sample in a study of OX40 agonist ivuxolimab in advanced cancers. Assay: immunoSEQ multiplex PCR; the TCRdb copy retains only in-frame clones and omits some. Of some 80,000 clones in the sample, roughly 85% were seen once. The starting material was CD4+ or CD8+ T cells sorted from blood, obtained in a trial of the OX40 agonist ivuxolimab. The source of these receptors is an adult with an advanced solid tumor such as melanoma, head and neck, liver or kidney cancer. The CDR3 runs from the conserved cysteine through the conserved F or W. The D gene is left open where the match is weak. Not every row has a clone size; where given, it reads once, few, many or a size class.

clone_size	d_call	v_call	j_call	cdr3_nt	cdr3_aa
NA	NA	TRBV2	TRBJ2-6	TGTGCCAGCAGTGATCGCCTACACTTACTCTCTGGGGCCAACGTCCTGACTTTC	CASSDRLHLLSGANVLTF
NA	TRBD1	TRBV5-1	TRBJ2-3	TGCGCCAGCAGACGGGACAGGGCTAGCACAGATACGCAGTATTTT	CASRRDRASTDTQYF
once	TRBD2	TRBV10-3	TRBJ2-3	TGTGCCATCACCGCGACTAGCCCCTGGGATACGCAGTATTTT	CAITATSPWDTQYF
NA	NA	TRBV10-2	TRBJ2-1	TGCGCCAGCAGTGAGTGGTCGCCAGTAGGGATCAATGAGCAGTTCTTC	CASSEWSPVGINEQFF
NA	NA	TRBV4-1	TRBJ2-3	TGCGCCAGCAGCCAAGACTGGGGTTTCTCTGGCACAGATACGCAGTATTTT	CASSQDWGFSGTDTQYF
once	NA	TRBV11-3	TRBJ2-7	TGTGCCAGCAGCTTATTTTATGACTCCTACGAGCAGTACTTC	CASSLFYDSYEQYF
NA	NA	TRBV7-9	TRBJ2-1	TGTGCCAGCAGCTCAAGGAACAATGAGCAGTTCTTC	CASSSRNNEQFF
NA	NA	TRBV6-5	TRBJ1-1	TGTGCCAGCAGCCTTAGGGACAACTCTGAAGCTTTCTTT	CASSLRDNSEAFF
once	TRBD2	TRBV7-2	TRBJ2-5	TGTGCCAGCAGCTTAGTTAGCGGGGGGGCCTTTCGGGAGACCCAGTACTTC	CASSLVSGGAFRETQYF
NA	NA	TRBV2	TRBJ1-2	TGTGCCAGCAGTGACCGCGGGACCGTAAGGGGCTACACCTTC	CASSDRGTVRGYTF
NA	NA	TRBV4-3	TRBJ2-5	TGCGCCAGCAGCCAAGGTCCGGGGGCCCAAGAGACCCAGTACTTC	CASSQGPGAQETQYF
NA	NA	TRBV7-9	TRBJ1-2	TGTGCCAGCAGCTTAGCGCTGGGTCAGGATGGCTACACCTTC	CASSLALGQDGYTF
NA	NA	TRBV29-1	TRBJ1-2	TGCAGCGCTCGGACGGCAGAGTGGTATGGCTACACCTTC	CSARTAEWYGYTF
NA	NA	TRBV18	TRBJ2-5	TGTGCCAGCTCACCAGTAAAGGATCTGGGGGAGACCCAGTACTTC	CASSPVKDLGETQYF
NA	TRBD2	TRBV7-2	TRBJ2-1	TGTGCCAGCACCACGGGAACTAGCGGGGATGGCGAGCAGTTCTTC	CASTTGTSGDGEQFF
NA	TRBD1	TRBV7-2	TRBJ2-3	TGTGCCAGCAGCCCGGGACAGCCAGATACGCAGTATTTT	CASSPGQPDTQYF
NA	TRBD2	TRBV2	TRBJ2-1	TGTGCCAGCAGGGGAGCGGGGGTCTACAATGAGCAGTTCTTC	CASRGAGVYNEQFF
NA	TRBD1	TRBV28	TRBJ2-6	TGTGCCAGCAGTTCAGATAGGGGACAGGGCTTTTACTCTGGGGCCAACGTCCTGACTTTC	CASSSDRGQGFYSGANVLTF
NA	NA	TRBV11-2	TRBJ1-3	TGTGCCAGCAGCTTTCAGGGTTTCAGTTCTGGAAACACCATATATTTT	CASSFQGFSSGNTIYF
NA	NA	TRBV30	TRBJ1-5	TGTGCCTGGAGTGTACCTTTCTTGGCCCTTAGCAATCAGCCCCAGCATTTT	CAWSVPFLALSNQPQHF
NA	NA	TRBV15	TRBJ2-5	TGTGCCACCGCCGGGACTTTACAAGAGACCCAGTACTTC	CATAGTLQETQYF
NA	NA	TRBV29-1	TRBJ1-1	TGCAGCGTCGAACCTCGAAACGGGCACACTGAAGCTTTCTTT	CSVEPRNGHTEAFF
NA	TRBD1	TRBV5-1	TRBJ1-2	TGCGCCAGCAACAAAAACCGGGACAGCGGCTACACCTTC	CASNKNRDSGYTF
NA	NA	TRBV25-1	TRBJ1-1	TGTGCCAGCAGTGACCCCAGGGCAGACACTGAAGCTTTCTTT	CASSDPRADTEAFF
NA	TRBD1	TRBV27	TRBJ1-1	TGTGCCACCCGGGACAGGGGGGGGGAAGCTTTCTTT	CATRDRGGEAFF
NA	NA	TRBV7-3	TRBJ2-1	TGTGCCAGCAGCACCACGAGTATCGGTGAGCAGTTCTTC	CASSTTSIGEQFF
NA	TRBD1	TRBV14	TRBJ1-2	TGTGCCAGCAGCCACCAGGACAGGGGCGATCGTAATGGCTACACCTTC	CASSHQDRGDRNGYTF
NA	NA	TRBV6-6	TRBJ1-1	TGTGCCAGCAGCGACACAGGGTACACTGAAGCTTTCTTT	CASSDTGYTEAFF
NA	NA	TRBV6-5	TRBJ2-5	TGTGCCAGCAGTTCGGGGGAACAAGAGACCCAGTACTTC	CASSSGEQETQYF
NA	NA	TRBV14	TRBJ2-1	TGTGCCAGCAGGCGTACCGGCAGAGCGGTCTCCTACAATGAGCAGTTCTTC	CASRRTGRAVSYNEQFF
NA	NA	TRBV5-4	TRBJ1-3	TGTGCCAGCAGCTTGGGCCCCCCCGACAGGAGCTCTGGAAACACCATATATTTT	CASSLGPPDRSSGNTIYF
NA	TRBD2	TRBV4-3	TRBJ2-3	TGCGCCAGCAGCCTTCTGGGACTAGGGAGGACAGATACGCAGTATTTT	CASSLLGLGRTDTQYF
NA	TRBD1	TRBV6-1	TRBJ2-7	TGTGCCAGCAGTGAACTCGACAGGGGTTTCTACGAGCAGTACTTC	CASSELDRGFYEQYF
NA	NA	TRBV7-3	TRBJ2-2	TGTGCCAGCAGCTTAAGCATGGGACGGCAGCGTAACACCGGGGAGCTGTTTTTT	CASSLSMGRQRNTGELFF
few	NA	TRBV2	TRBJ1-4	TGTGCCAGCGCAGGGTCAAGGGAACTGTTTTTT	CASAGSRELFF
NA	NA	TRBV7-9	TRBJ1-2	TGTGCCAGCAGCGGTTCGGACGCAGGGGCCCTCTATGGCTACACCTTC	CASSGSDAGALYGYTF
NA	NA	TRBV6-6	TRBJ2-7	TGTGCCAGCAGTCCCGGGACACACTACGAGCAGTACTTC	CASSPGTHYEQYF
NA	NA	TRBV6-5	TRBJ1-6	TGTGCCACCAAGAATTGGGACCGCCAGTCACCCCTCCACTTT	CATKNWDRQSPLHF
NA	NA	TRBV21-1	TRBJ1-6	TGTGCCAGCCCAGCGGCCGGGGCTATAGCCTACTATAATTCACCCCTCCACTTT	CASPAAGAIAYYNSPLHF
NA	TRBD1	TRBV7-9	TRBJ1-3	TGTGCCAGCAGCACACCCACGGGACAGGGAACCTCTGGAAACACCATATATTTT	CASSTPTGQGTSGNTIYF
NA	TRBD1	TRBV7-2	TRBJ1-1	TGTGCCAGCAGCTTAACCGGGACAGGGGGCACTGAAGCTTTCTTT	CASSLTGTGGTEAFF
NA	NA	TRBV5-1	TRBJ2-6	TGCGCCAGCAGCTTGGACTCTGGGGCCAACGTCCTGACTTTC	CASSLDSGANVLTF
NA	NA	TRBV30	TRBJ2-7	TGTGCCTGGAGTGGTTCTGTTTACGAGCAGTACTTC	CAWSGSVYEQYF
NA	TRBD2	TRBV5-4	TRBJ2-5	TGTGCCAGCAGCCGAATAGCGGGGGGGCTGGAGACCCAGTACTTC	CASSRIAGGLETQYF
NA	NA	TRBV19	TRBJ2-5	TGTGCCAGTTCGACTTCCACATGGGTTGAGACCCAGTACTTC	CASSTSTWVETQYF
few	NA	TRBV7-9	TRBJ1-2	TGTGCCAGCAGCTTAGTATCCGGGAGCGGCTACACCTTC	CASSLVSGSGYTF